This T cell receptor (beta chain) emerged from a study of human T cells and chemical hapten exposure (dated by TCRdb to the early 2020s). Regarding the research as a whole: For sensitization, 2% DPC in acetone was applied to a 2 cm by 2 cm area of upper inner arm skin. Weekly therapeutic DPC doses were additionally applied to the scalp of patients throughout the roughly 25-week study period. Patch tests used Finn chambers with 0.01% DPC on the upper back, scored after 6 days by International Contact Dermatitis Research Group standards. Most of the patients in the cohort were female, and the cohort covered alopecia areata with under or over 50% scalp involvement, alopecia totalis and alopecia universalis. Libraries were combined into a pool for sequencing, and differences in TCR yield between samples came mainly from small differences in library volumes within the pool. Peripheral blood TCR repertoire changes were tracked in vivo in alopecia patients during primary and secondary sensitization to the hapten diphenylcyclopropenone (DPC). Blood samples were taken from patients before sensitization (week 0) and at 2, 6 and about 24 weeks after DPC sensitization. Some 29 alopecia patients provided blood for TCR sequencing at one to four time points (pre-sensitization, 2, 6 and 24 weeks).

Interpreted using the paper, the time point label stands for: pre-sensitization, week 0. The treatment or condition label, as the study defines it: therapeutic diphenylcyclopropenone sensitization with weekly scalp DPC. At every patch-test visit, the blood draw took place before the patch test was put on. Patients were considered eligible if aged 18 to 70, diagnosed with alopecia and deemed suitable for DPC therapy, and patients were excluded if pregnant. Total RNA was extracted from unfractionated whole blood that had been collected in Tempus Blood RNA tubes. Between the V and J ends, shortened by 4 bases and 4 bases respectively, the junction contains 9 bases. CDR1 and CDR2 (SNHLY, FYNNEI) derive from the germline V gene. From the cysteine through the phenylalanine, the CDR3 covers 13 amino acids. The sequence is cut down to CDR3 DNA, 39 bases in frame from base 1. Worth noting for this clonotype: No antigen is known for it. One base away there is no much larger clone; base qualities are not given.

Overall results and qualifications from the work: Expanded TCRs formed significantly more large CDR3 similarity clusters than pre-sensitization or healthy control sets, consistent with antigen-driven responses. DPC sensitization did not change how many TCRs were above 1 in 1000 frequency, and no evidence was found of alterations in global repertoire structure. The number of PT1 expanded TCRs positively correlated with patch test score, significant at thresholds 8, 16 and 32 but not 4. After repeated subsampling, the strength of the expansion versus patch-test correlation and the threshold at which it became significant changed. All patients had alopecia, a presumed autoimmune disease, so their immune response might differ from that of healthy individuals.

Library method: RACE. The instrument given in TCRdb is NextSeq 500. Library preparation attached unique molecular identifiers to individual cDNA molecules for quantitative, reproducible TCR counting. For every blood RNA sample, sequencing covered both the TCR alpha and TCR beta chains. As for the authors' bioinformatics: The median number of TCRs per sample was 95,638, ranging from roughly 23,224 to 690,600. The Decombinator software suite was used to annotate the V, J and CDR3 of the TCR reads. To make PS versus PT1 abundance plots, every sample was subsampled to the same number of TCRs (28,000). TCRs were defined as expanded if absent before sensitization and observed at least eight times at the 2-week time point. The public reads were reanalyzed by TCRdb: fastp trimming at Q25, MiXCR alignment, in-frame beta chains only. A single entry per CDR3 protein holds the most common genes and DNA from its merged rows. These V and J calls are TCRdb output, not the study's own analysis. The sample table contains 300,000 to 450,000 distinct CDR3 sequences; only one count was recorded for 5.1% of them. The top ten hold 2.6% of the sample.

Recombination linked TRBV2 to TRBJ2-3, with the D gene not confidently named. The origin of this receptor is a woman aged 50 to 60 with alopecia areata. Some clones in this sample may be carry-over from other donors' samples. The sample here was whole blood, taken in connection with sensitization to the hapten diphenylcyclopropenone (DPC). The CDR3 protein is CASSVDQADTQYF. At the DNA level, the sequence is TGTGCCAGCAGTGTAGATCAGGCAGATACGCAGTATTTT. Reference TRBV2 and TRBJ2-3 proteins supply the regions before and after the CDR3; the full variable domain is: EPEVTQTPSHQVTQMGQEVILRCVPISNHLYFYWYRQILGQKVEFLVSFYNNEISEKSEIFDDQFSVERPDGSNFTLKIRSTKLEDSAMYFCASSVDQADTQYFGPGTRLTVL.